Below, 21 T cell receptor beta chains from the same sample are listed, as sequenced in a study of blood T cell repertoires in COVID-19. Here immunoSEQ multiplex PCR was the method, and the copy in TCRdb shows in-frame clones only, minus some. The sample records approximately 150,000 clones, roughly 82% being singletons. The specimen was peripheral blood. Source of these receptors: a woman in her fifties or sixties in a cohort sampled during active or convalescent COVID-19.

Note on this clone: Sequence at one end of the junction differs from germline and may be a read error. The chain couples TRBV6-4 to TRBJ1-5; D perhaps matches TRBD1 (6 bases). CDR1 is MRHNA and CDR2 is SNTAGT in the germline V gene. The CDR3 runs 14 residues. This CDR3 is CVSSPWGGGQPQHF. The CDR3 bases are TGTGTCAGCAGTCCTTGGGGGGGCGGGCAGCCCCAGCATTTT.

V usage is TRBV6-5 and J usage is TRBJ1-2, with 7 bases matching TRBD1. From germline, CDR1 is MNHEY and CDR2 SVGAGI. The CDR3 consists of 13 residues. Trimming at V came to 11 bases and at J to 6 bases, leaving 12 bases not matched to a gene. CDR3 DNA sequence: TGTGCCGGGTCCCGGGACAGAACGGATGGCTACACCTTC. Residues: CAGSRDRTDGYTF.

The chain couples TRBV5-1 to TRBJ2-1; 9 bases agree with TRBD1. With V trimmed by 4 bases and J by 4 bases, 6 bases remained unmatched. The CDR3 is made up of 15 amino acids. CDR1 and CDR2 from the germline V gene are SGHRS and YFSETQ. CDR3 coding DNA: TGCGCCAGCAGCGAACGGGGGACAGGGTACAATGAGCAGTTCTTC. Translation gives CASSERGTGYNEQFF. Looking up the rest from reference TRBV5-1 and TRBJ2-1 gives the full variable domain: KAGVTQTPRYLIKTRGQQVTLSCSPISGHRSVSWYQQTPGQGLQFLFEYFSETQRNKGNFPGRFSGRQFSNSRSEMNVSTLELGDSALYLCASSERGTGYNEQFFGPGTRLTVL.

V is TRBV27 and J is TRBJ2-3; D possibly corresponds to TRBD1 (6 bases). The V gene's germline CDR1 is MNHEY and CDR2 SMNVEV (reference sequence). The CDR3 is made up of 14 amino acids. The V end was cut by 0 bases, the J end by 4 bases, with 8 bases between. CDR3: CASSLSRGSDTQYF. CDR3 DNA: TGTGCCAGCAGTTTATCGAGGGGGTCAGATACGCAGTATTTT.

The gene calls are TRBV9 and TRBJ1-5; 8 nucleotides match TRBD1. The germline V gene has CDR1 SGDLS and CDR2 YYNGEE. The CDR3 has 16 residues. After removal of 3 bases from V and 4 bases from J, the junction contained 9 bases not matched to a gene. For the CDR3, the DNA is TGTGCCAGCAGCGCTGAAGGGACAGGCAATAATCAGCCCCAGCATTTT. Translated, it gives CASSAEGTGNNQPQHF.

V and J are TRBV6-6 and TRBJ2-3; D perhaps matches TRBD1 (6 bases). CDR1 and CDR2 (germline): MNHNY, SVGAGI (reference sequence). The ends were cut back, 5 bases at V and 6 bases at J, with 21 bases in the middle. This CDR3 is built from 16 residues. The CDR3 spells CASSRSTGTPGDTQYF. CDR3 sequence (DNA): TGTGCCAGCAGTCGCTCGACCGGGACACCCGGGGATACGCAGTATTTT.

This clone was seen a few times. The chain recombines TRBV27 with TRBJ2-1, with TRBD1 identical over 11 bases. After removal of 3 bases from V and 7 bases from J, the junction contained 8 bases not matched to a gene. Germline lookup yields CDR1 MNHEY and CDR2 SMNVEV (reference sequence). The CDR3 covers 16 residues. CDR3 region: CASSLSWTGGLNEQFF. CDR3 sequence (DNA): TGTGCCAGCAGTTTGTCCTGGACAGGGGGCTTGAATGAGCAGTTCTTC.

Only one count was recorded for this clone. The chain employs TRBV11-3 and TRBJ1-1; a weak D match, TRBD1 (5 bases). The CDR3 sequence is 15 residues long. Between the trimmed V and J ends, which lost 1 base and 0 bases, there was a span of 9 bases. CDR1 and CDR2 (germline): SGHNT, YENEEA. The CDR3 nucleotides are TGTGCCAGCAGCTTAGGGGGCATTATGAACACTGAAGCTTTCTTT. As protein: CASSLGGIMNTEAFF.

The V call is TRBV18, the J call TRBJ1-2, with 7 nucleotides matching TRBD1. The CDR3 is 13 amino acids. With V trimmed by 3 bases and J by 5 bases, 3 bases remained unmatched. Germline V gene data show CDR1 as KGHSH and CDR2 as LQKENI. The CDR3 protein is CASSPDREYGYTF. The DNA for the CDR3 is TGTGCCAGCTCACCCGACAGGGAATATGGCTACACCTTC. Based on the CDR3 plus reference TRBV18 and TRBJ1-2, the full variable domain is NAGVMQNPRHLVRRRGQEARLRCSPMKGHSHVYWYRQLPEEGLKFMVYLQKENIIDESGMPKERFSAEFPKEGPSILRIQQVVRGDSAAYFCASSPDREYGYTFGSGTRLTVV.

The rearrangement joins TRBV9 to TRBJ2-1; 15 bases are a match to TRBD2. Per the germline V gene, CDR1 is SGDLS and CDR2 is YYNGEE. V shed 2 bases, J shed 5 bases, and the junction held 5 bases outside the gene matches. The CDR3 totals 17 residues. The CDR3 is CASSVGLAGGLDNEQFF. DNA of the CDR3: TGTGCCAGCAGCGTCGGACTAGCGGGGGGGCTTGACAATGAGCAGTTCTTC.

The chain uses TRBV2 and TRBJ2-7; no firm D call. The CDR3 loop spans 11 amino acids. Germline CDR1 reads SNHLY; CDR2 reads FYNNEI. Trimming took 5 bases from V and 3 from J, leaving 5 bases between them. The chain's CDR3 is CASSPFYEQYF. The CDR3 nucleotides are TGTGCCAGCAGTCCCTTCTACGAGCAGTACTTC.

The genes are TRBV5-6 and TRBJ2-5; 7 bases match TRBD1. Germline V gene sequence: CDR1 SGHDT, CDR2 YYEEEE. Trimming cost V 1 base and J 6 bases; bases outside gene matches: 12. The CDR3 has 16 amino acids. CDR3 DNA: TGTGCCAGCAGCTTGAGGGATACAGGGGACCGGAAGACCCAGTACTTC. This codes for CASSLRDTGDRKTQYF.

The chain couples TRBV27 to TRBJ1-5, with 9 bases aligning to TRBD1. This CDR3 has 14 residues. V gave up 3 bases and J gave up 7 bases; unmatched junction bases: 4. In germline, CDR1 is MNHEY, CDR2 SMNVEV (reference sequence). The CDR3 DNA reads TGTGCCAGCAGTTTGGGACAGGGTGGGCAGCCCCAGCATTTT. It specifies CASSLGQGGQPQHF.

V is TRBV12-5 and J is TRBJ1-1; no firm D call. This CDR3 contains 15 residues. The V end was cut by 7 bases, the J end by 3 bases, with 18 bases between. Germline V gene sequence: CDR1 LGHNT, CDR2 FRNRAP. CDR3 in amino acids: CASADRLTLYTEAFF. CDR3 nucleotide sequence: TGTGCTAGTGCCGATAGACTTACTCTTTACACTGAAGCTTTCTTT.

J is TRBJ1-1 and V is TRBV10-2, with TRBD1 as a possible D gene (6 bases). Germline V gives CDR1 WSHSY, CDR2 SAAADI. Trimming took off 7 bases at V and 6 bases at J, with 15 bases between the two ends. This CDR3 is 13 amino acids long. Here the CDR3 reads CASKGGGAAEAFF. In DNA form, the CDR3 reads TGCGCCAGCAAAGGGGGTGGGGCGGCTGAAGCTTTCTTT.

The J gene is TRBJ2-5, the V gene TRBV18; 9 bases are a match to TRBD1. Germline loops: CDR1 KGHSH, CDR2 LQKENI. The CDR3 totals 15 residues. The J segment lost 5 bases and the V segment lost 2 bases, leaving 6 bases of the junction unmatched. The CDR3 DNA reads as TGTGCCAGCTCACCAAACATCGGACAGGGGGAGACCCAGTACTTC. Translated: CASSPNIGQGETQYF.

The chain recombines TRBV27 with TRBJ2-7; tentative D call: TRBD2 (6 bases). The germline V and J ends were trimmed by 4 bases and 5 bases, with 18 bases remaining between them. The CDR3 contains 15 residues. CDR1 is MNHEY, CDR2 SMNVEV, per germline (reference sequence). CDR3: CASSSEVGGSNEQYF. The CDR3 coding sequence is TGTGCCAGCAGTTCTGAGGTCGGAGGGTCAAACGAGCAGTACTTC.

The rearrangement uses TRBV24-1 and TRBJ2-1; D not resolved. This CDR3 is 16 amino acids long. Germline CDR1 reads KGHDR; CDR2 reads SFDVKD. Trimming shortened V by 3 bases and J by 1 base, and 12 bases separated the two germline ends. CDR3 sequence: CATSDLVPGSYNEQFF. The CDR3 bases are TGTGCCACCAGTGATCTGGTCCCAGGTTCCTACAATGAGCAGTTCTTC.

This clone was detected once. The chain uses TRBV6-5 and TRBJ1-2, with D uncertain. V gave up 0 bases and J gave up 6 bases, with 14 bases separating them. Germline CDR1 reads MNHEY; CDR2 reads SVGAGI. CDR3 length: 15 residues. CDR3 coding DNA: TGTGCCAGCAGTTACTCTCTTGGCAGTAAAGATGGCTACACCTTC. Amino acids: CASSYSLGSKDGYTF.

The CDR3 protein is CASSLHRDTDTQYF. DNA for the CDR3: TGTGCCAGCAGCTTACACCGGGACACAGATACGCAGTATTTT. The chain joins TRBV7-3 to TRBJ2-3; the D gene is possibly TRBD2 (5 bases). Trimming shortened V by 2 bases and J by 2 bases, and 8 bases separated the two germline ends. Germline assignment: CDR1 SGHTA and CDR2 FQGTGA. The CDR3 length is 14 residues.

J is TRBJ2-5 and V is TRBV10-1; D gene uncertain. This CDR3 has 13 amino acids. V shed 3 bases and J shed 2 bases, with 7 bases lying between them. Germline CDR1 and CDR2: WNHNN and SYGVQD (reference sequence). The CDR3 is CASSDKLQETQYF. The CDR3 nucleotides read TGCGCCAGCAGTGATAAACTTCAAGAGACCCAGTACTTC.